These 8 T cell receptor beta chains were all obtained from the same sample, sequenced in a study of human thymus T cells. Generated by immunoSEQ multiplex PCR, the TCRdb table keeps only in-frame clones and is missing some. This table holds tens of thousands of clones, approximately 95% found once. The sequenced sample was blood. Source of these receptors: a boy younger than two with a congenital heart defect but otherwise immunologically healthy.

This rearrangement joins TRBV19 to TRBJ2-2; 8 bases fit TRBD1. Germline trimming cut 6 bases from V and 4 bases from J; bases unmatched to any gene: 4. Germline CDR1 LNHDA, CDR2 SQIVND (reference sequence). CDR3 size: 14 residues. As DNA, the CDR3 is TGTGCCAGTAGCATAACAGGGGGCACCGGGGAGCTGTTTTTT. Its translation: CASSITGGTGELFF.

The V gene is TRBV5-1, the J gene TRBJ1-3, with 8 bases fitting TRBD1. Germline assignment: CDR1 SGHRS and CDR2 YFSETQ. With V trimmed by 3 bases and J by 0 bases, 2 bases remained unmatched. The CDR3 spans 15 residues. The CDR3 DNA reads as TGCGCCAGCAGCTCCGGACAGGGCTCTGGAAACACCATATATTTT. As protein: CASSSGQGSGNTIYF.

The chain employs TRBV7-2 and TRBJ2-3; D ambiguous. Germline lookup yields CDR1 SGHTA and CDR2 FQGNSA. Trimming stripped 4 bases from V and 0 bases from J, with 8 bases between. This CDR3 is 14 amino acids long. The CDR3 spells CASSSEFSTDTQYF. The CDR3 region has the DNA TGTGCCAGCAGCTCCGAATTTAGCACAGATACGCAGTATTTT.

This CDR3 reads CASSLSGYVGGYEQYF. DNA of the CDR3: TGTGCCAGCAGCTTGAGCGGTTACGTGGGAGGCTACGAGCAGTACTTC. This chain links TRBV5-4 with TRBJ2-7; perhaps TRBD2 as D (6 bases). The germline V gene encodes CDR1 SGHNT and CDR2 YYREEE (reference sequence). The CDR3 loop spans 16 amino acids. V dropped 1 base and J dropped 3 bases, with 17 bases sitting between them. Full variable domain (missing parts from reference TRBV5-4 and TRBJ2-7): ETGVTQSPTHLIKTRGQQVTLRCSSQSGHNTVSWYQQALGQGPQFIFQYYREEENGRGNFPPRFSGLQFPNYSSELNVNALELDDSALYLCASSLSGYVGGYEQYFGPGTRLTVT.

In DNA form, the CDR3 reads TGTGCCAGCAGTGGCCGCGTTTCTAACTATGGCTACACCTTC. Protein product: CASSGRVSNYGYTF. This chain connects TRBV2 to TRBJ1-2; D is unclear. In germline, CDR1 is SNHLY, CDR2 FYNNEI. The V end lost 4 bases, the J end lost 0 bases, and 9 bases lay between the germline ends. The CDR3 loop spans 14 amino acids.

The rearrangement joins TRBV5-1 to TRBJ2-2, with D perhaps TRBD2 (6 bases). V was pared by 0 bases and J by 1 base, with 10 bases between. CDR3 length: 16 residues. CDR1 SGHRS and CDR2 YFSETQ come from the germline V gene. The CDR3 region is CASSLDGGLNTGELFF. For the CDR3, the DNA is TGCGCCAGCAGCTTGGACGGAGGGCTGAACACCGGGGAGCTGTTTTTT.

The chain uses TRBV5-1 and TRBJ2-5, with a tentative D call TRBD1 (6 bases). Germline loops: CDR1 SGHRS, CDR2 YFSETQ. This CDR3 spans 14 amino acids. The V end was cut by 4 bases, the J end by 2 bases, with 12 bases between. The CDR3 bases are TGCGCCAGCAGCCCCGGGACATCTCAAGAGACCCAGTACTTC. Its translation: CASSPGTSQETQYF.

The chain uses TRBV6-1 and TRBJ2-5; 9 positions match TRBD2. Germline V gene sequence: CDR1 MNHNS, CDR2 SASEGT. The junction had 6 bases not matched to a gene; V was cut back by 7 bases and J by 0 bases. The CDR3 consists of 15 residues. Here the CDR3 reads CASIRLAGNQETQYF. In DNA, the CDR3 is TGTGCCAGCATTAGGCTAGCGGGGAACCAAGAGACCCAGTACTTC.